These T cell receptor beta chains were read from a single sample in a study of T cells in Graves' hyperthyroidism and ophthalmopathy. One entry per CDR3 protein, called by TCRdb with MiXCR from the multiplex PCR reads. This table has more than 500,000 distinct CDR3 sequences, 14% to 15% appearing once. Source material: blood. These receptors all stem from a woman aged 40 to 50 with Graves' ophthalmopathy. CDR3s include the opening cysteine and the closing phenylalanine or tryptophan. The order of the fields is J gene, clone size, D gene, V gene, CDR3 DNA, CDR3 protein. D genes are given only for firm matches. The listing skips clone size in some rows; elsewhere it reads once, few, many or a size class.

J: TRBJ2-7; size: many; D: NA; V: TRBV7-2; DNA: TGTGCCAGCAGGATAGGGGGGTCCTCCTACGAGCAGTACTTC; CDR3: CASRIGGSSYEQYF
J: TRBJ1-3; size: many; D: NA; V: TRBV20-1; DNA: TGCAGTGCTAGCCCGGGAAACTCTGGAAACACCATATATTTT; CDR3: CSASPGNSGNTIYF
J: TRBJ1-2; size: NA; D: NA; V: TRBV12-3/TRBV12-4; DNA: TGTGCCAGCAGATCCCCCTTTGACTATGGCTACACCTTC; CDR3: CASRSPFDYGYTF
J: TRBJ2-7; size: many; D: NA; V: TRBV29-1; DNA: TGCAGCGTGGGGTTGTGGCTAGTAAACTACGAGCAGTACTTC; CDR3: CSVGLWLVNYEQYF
J: TRBJ2-5; size: many; D: NA; V: TRBV12-3/TRBV12-4; DNA: TGTGCCAGCAGCCCTTCCTCCGGGGCCCCTGGGGGAGAGACCCAGTACTTC; CDR3: CASSPSSGAPGGETQYF
J: TRBJ1-2; size: NA; D: NA; V: TRBV2; DNA: TGTGCCAGCAGTGATCTTACAGGGTATGGCTACACCTTC; CDR3: CASSDLTGYGYTF
J: TRBJ1-5; size: few; D: NA; V: TRBV5-1; DNA: TGCGCCAGCAGCTTGGAACAGGGCGGGGATCAGCCCCAGCATTTT; CDR3: CASSLEQGGDQPQHF
J: TRBJ2-2; size: NA; D: TRBD2; V: TRBV7-8; DNA: TGTGCCAGCACCGAGCGGGAGGGTTTCACCGGGGAGCTGTTTTTT; CDR3: CASTEREGFTGELFF
J: TRBJ1-1; size: NA; D: TRBD1; V: TRBV10-2; DNA: TGCGCCAGCAGGAGACCGGGACAGGGGGCAAGGACTTTCTTT; CDR3: CASRRPGQGARTFF
J: TRBJ1-1; size: NA; D: NA; V: TRBV19; DNA: TGTGCCAGTAGTATAGGAGGAGGGGCTGGTCGAGCTTTCTTT; CDR3: CASSIGGGAGRAFF
J: TRBJ1-1; size: many; D: NA; V: TRBV6-2/TRBV6-3; DNA: TGTGCCAGCATGGACTACACTGAAGCTTTCTTT; CDR3: CASMDYTEAFF
J: TRBJ2-5; size: many; D: NA; V: TRBV19; DNA: TGTGCCAGTAGTATAACGTCAACGGCTCAAGAGACCCAGTACTTC; CDR3: CASSITSTAQETQYF
J: TRBJ2-7; size: many; D: NA; V: TRBV6-2/TRBV6-3; DNA: TGTGCCAGCGGTCTGGCGACCCACTACGAGCAGTACTTC; CDR3: CASGLATHYEQYF
J: TRBJ2-5; size: many; D: NA; V: TRBV28; DNA: TGTGCCAGCAGTTTATGGACTTCCCAAGAGACCCAGTACTTC; CDR3: CASSLWTSQETQYF
J: TRBJ2-7; size: few; D: TRBD2; V: TRBV28; DNA: TGTGCCAGCAGATTTGCCGGGACTAGCGGCTACGAGCAGTACTTC; CDR3: CASRFAGTSGYEQYF
J: TRBJ1-1; size: NA; D: NA; V: TRBV7-9; DNA: TGTGCCAGCAGCCAACTCTTGACAGTGAACACTGAAGCTTTCTTT; CDR3: CASSQLLTVNTEAFF
J: TRBJ2-7; size: NA; D: TRBD2; V: TRBV19; DNA: TGTGCCAGTAGTACTACGACTAGCGCCTACGAGCAGTACTTC; CDR3: CASSTTTSAYEQYF
J: TRBJ2-2; size: many; D: NA; V: TRBV7-9; DNA: TGTGCCAGTCGACAGCTCGCGAACACCGGGGAGCTGTTTTTT; CDR3: CASRQLANTGELFF
J: TRBJ2-3; size: few; D: TRBD2; V: TRBV30; DNA: TGTGCCTGGGGGGAGGGAGCCACAGATACGCAGTATTTT; CDR3: CAWGEGATDTQYF
J: TRBJ2-7; size: many; D: TRBD2; V: TRBV28; DNA: TGTGCCAGCAGCGGCGGGACTAGCGTAACCTACGAGCAGTACTTC; CDR3: CASSGGTSVTYEQYF
J: TRBJ2-6; size: many; D: NA; V: TRBV19; DNA: TGTGCCAGTAGTATAGGGCCTGGGGCCAACGTCCTGACTTTC; CDR3: CASSIGPGANVLTF
J: TRBJ1-1; size: many; D: NA; V: TRBV7-6; DNA: TGTGCCAGCAGCCCGCTGCTGAACACTGAAGCTTTCTTT; CDR3: CASSPLLNTEAFF
J: TRBJ1-1; size: many; D: NA; V: TRBV20-1; DNA: TGCAGTGCTCCGCTCCTGGACACTGAAGCTTTCTTT; CDR3: CSAPLLDTEAFF
J: TRBJ1-3; size: few; D: NA; V: TRBV28; DNA: TGTGCCAGCAGTTTAACAGGGAGAAACACCATATATTTT; CDR3: CASSLTGRNTIYF
J: TRBJ1-1; size: few; D: TRBD1; V: TRBV28; DNA: TGTGCCAGCAGTTCGTTGGGTGGGGACAGGGGGGCTCCTGAAGCTTTCTTT; CDR3: CASSSLGGDRGAPEAFF
J: TRBJ2-2; size: many; D: NA; V: TRBV30; DNA: TGTGCCTGGAGTGTAGGGGGGGCAGGCACCGGGGAGCTGTTTTTT; CDR3: CAWSVGGAGTGELFF
J: TRBJ1-4; size: many; D: TRBD1; V: TRBV12-5; DNA: TGTGCTAGCGGACAGGGGACGACAACTAATGAAAAACTGTTTTTT; CDR3: CASGQGTTTNEKLFF
J: TRBJ2-7; size: many; D: TRBD2; V: TRBV11-1; DNA: TGTGCCAGCAGCTTAGAGGGACTAGACTCCTACGAGCAGTACTTC; CDR3: CASSLEGLDSYEQYF
J: TRBJ1-5; size: many; D: TRBD1; V: TRBV28; DNA: TGTGCCAGCAGCCAAACAGGGGGAATTCAGCCCCAGCATTTT; CDR3: CASSQTGGIQPQHF
J: TRBJ1-2; size: many; D: NA; V: TRBV20-1; DNA: TGCAGTGCTAGAGACGGAATCTATGGCTACACCTTC; CDR3: CSARDGIYGYTF
J: TRBJ2-5; size: many; D: TRBD1; V: TRBV5-1; DNA: TGCGCCAGCAGCTCGGGACAGGAGCAAGAGACCCAGTACTTC; CDR3: CASSSGQEQETQYF
J: TRBJ2-7; size: many; D: NA; V: TRBV11-2; DNA: TGTGCCAGCAGCTTGATTGGGACACTGTACTTC; CDR3: CASSLIGTLYF
J: TRBJ1-3; size: NA; D: NA; V: TRBV19; DNA: TGTGCCAGTAGTATGGTTGCGGGGGCTGGAAACACCATATATTTT; CDR3: CASSMVAGAGNTIYF
J: TRBJ2-7; size: many; D: TRBD2; V: TRBV6-5; DNA: TGTGCCAGCAGTTACGCCCAGGGACTAGCGGGAGAATACGAGCAGTACTTC; CDR3: CASSYAQGLAGEYEQYF
J: TRBJ2-7; size: NA; D: NA; V: TRBV29-1; DNA: TGCAGCGTAATGGGCTCCTACGAGCAGTACTTC; CDR3: CSVMGSYEQYF
J: TRBJ2-6; size: many; D: NA; V: TRBV28; DNA: TGTGCCAGCAGTTCATCATCAAACTCTGGGGCCAACGTCCTGACTTTC; CDR3: CASSSSSNSGANVLTF
J: TRBJ2-3; size: many; D: TRBD1; V: TRBV12-3/TRBV12-4; DNA: TGTGCCTCTCTAATAGGGGGCGCGAATACGCAGTATTTT; CDR3: CASLIGGANTQYF
J: TRBJ1-2; size: many; D: NA; V: TRBV6-2/TRBV6-3; DNA: TGTGCCAGCACTCCTCGGGGATATGGCTACACCTTC; CDR3: CASTPRGYGYTF
J: TRBJ2-1; size: NA; D: NA; V: TRBV2; DNA: TGTGCCAGCACCCCGGGACCACTATCGAGCTACAATGAGCAGTTCTTC; CDR3: CASTPGPLSSYNEQFF
J: TRBJ2-5; size: many; D: NA; V: TRBV6-2/TRBV6-3; DNA: TGTGCCAGCACTGAGTTGGGGGTGGAGACCCAGTACTTC; CDR3: CASTELGVETQYF
J: TRBJ2-7; size: NA; D: NA; V: TRBV11-1; DNA: TGTGCCAGCAGCTTACGACTCCTGTACGAGCAGTACTTC; CDR3: CASSLRLLYEQYF
J: TRBJ2-7; size: many; D: TRBD1; V: TRBV5-1; DNA: TGCGCCAGCAGCCAGGGGGCTTCCTACGAGCAGTACTTC; CDR3: CASSQGASYEQYF
J: TRBJ2-7; size: few; D: NA; V: TRBV2; DNA: TGTGCCAGCAGTGAAAGGTATGGGCGGGGTATCTCCTACGAGCAGTACTTC; CDR3: CASSERYGRGISYEQYF
J: TRBJ2-7; size: many; D: TRBD2; V: TRBV20-1; DNA: TGCAGTGCTAGAGGGGGGACTAGCGGAACCTACGAGCAGTACTTC; CDR3: CSARGGTSGTYEQYF
J: TRBJ2-5; size: NA; D: NA; V: TRBV15; DNA: TGTGCCACCAGCCTCGACGGGGAATTCGCGGAGACCCAGTACTTC; CDR3: CATSLDGEFAETQYF
J: TRBJ2-2; size: NA; D: NA; V: TRBV5-1; DNA: TGCGCCAGCATGCCAAGTACCCCGTCCACCGGGGAGCTGTTTTTT; CDR3: CASMPSTPSTGELFF
J: TRBJ2-5; size: few; D: NA; V: TRBV3-1; DNA: TGTGCCAGCAGCCCCCCCTACACCACGCAGGAGACCCAGTACTTC; CDR3: CASSPPYTTQETQYF
J: TRBJ2-5; size: many; D: TRBD2; V: TRBV20-1; DNA: TGCAGTGCTCTTCGGACTAGCGGATATCAAGAGACCCAGTACTTC; CDR3: CSALRTSGYQETQYF
J: TRBJ2-5; size: NA; D: TRBD2; V: TRBV5-1; DNA: TGCGCCAGCAGCTTGGTAGCGGGAGGCCCGGAGACCCAGTACTTC; CDR3: CASSLVAGGPETQYF
J: TRBJ2-7; size: NA; D: NA; V: TRBV3-1; DNA: TGTGCCAGCAGCCAAGACTCCAGACCCCTACGCGAGCAGTACTTC; CDR3: CASSQDSRPLREQYF
J: TRBJ1-1; size: many; D: NA; V: TRBV19; DNA: TGTGCCAGCGCCAAACAGGACCAGAACACTGAAGCTTTCTTT; CDR3: CASAKQDQNTEAFF
J: TRBJ1-1; size: many; D: NA; V: TRBV27; DNA: TGTGCCAGCAGTTTGTTGAACAGGAACACTGAAGCTTTCTTT; CDR3: CASSLLNRNTEAFF
J: TRBJ2-7; size: many; D: TRBD2; V: TRBV20-1; DNA: TGCAGTCCCCTAGCGGGAGATCCCAACGAGCAGTACTTC; CDR3: CSPLAGDPNEQYF
J: TRBJ2-5; size: many; D: NA; V: TRBV6-5; DNA: TGTGCCAGCGGAGGGGGTTGGTGGGCCCAAGAGACCCAGTACTTC; CDR3: CASGGGWWAQETQYF